The T cell receptor beta chain under discussion was sequenced for a study of response to subunit inactivated influenza vaccine. Points from the study as a whole: Authors suggested each seasonal flu vaccination may recruit only limited numbers of new T cells.

TCRdb redid the calling of the RT-PCR reads with MiXCR, one entry per CDR3 protein. In the table there are more than 200,000 distinct CDR3 sequences, more than 9% of which are singletons. As for this clonotype: Its target is not known.

V gave up 5 bases and J gave up 8 bases, with 12 bases separating them. The CDR3 sequence is 12 residues long. CDR1 and CDR2 from the germline V gene are SEHNR and FQNEAQ (reference sequence). The sequence was obtained from a man between 45 and 60 years old who received an inactivated influenza vaccine. V usage is TRBV7-9 and J usage is TRBJ1-2; D is ambiguous. This specimen was non-naive T cells sorted from PBMCs, taken around 15 days before vaccination. The CDR3 nucleotides read TGTGCCAGCAGCGCCTCGGGGTTGGGCTACACCTTC. It is translated as CASSASGLGYTF.